This T cell receptor (beta chain) was captured in a study of PD-L1 blockade in urothelial cancer. As for the study in general: Blood analyses occurred 3 weeks (second dose) and 6 weeks post treatment start.

The CDR3 length is 14 residues. Trimming stripped 2 bases from V and 2 bases from J, with 9 bases between. The germline CDR1 and CDR2 sequences are KGHSH and LQKENI. Sequencing was performed with immunoSEQ multiplex PCR; in TCRdb, only in-frame clones are kept and a portion is missing. This sample has tens of thousands of clones, with just over 85% found just once. This TCR was recovered from a man aged 50 or older with urothelial cancer. The input for sequencing was PBMCs, taken around atezolizumab (anti-PD-L1) treatment. This chain links TRBV18 with TRBJ1-1; the D is unclear. Written as DNA, the CDR3 is TGTGCCAGCTCACCAGACATCGTCAACACTGAAGCTTTCTTT. Translated, it gives CASSPDIVNTEAFF.